This T cell receptor beta chain stems from a study of CD8 T cells in ankylosing spondylitis. Study-wide findings and caveats: It appeared that ankylosing spondylitis blood was characterized by a TCR beta motif of under ten highly homologous variants.

Germline V gene data show CDR1 as SGHRS and CDR2 as YFSETQ. There are 14 residues in the CDR3. Trimming left V 4 bases short and J 5 bases short, with 15 bases between. This clonotype has a count of ten or more. Antigen unknown. Quantitative molecular-barcoded 5'-RACE generated the TCR beta libraries. MiXCR, run by TCRdb on the 5' RACE reads, gives a single entry per CDR3 protein. The table shows about 510,000 distinct CDR3 sequences, with about 5% occurring only once. The J gene is TRBJ1-1, the V gene TRBV5-1; possibly TRBD1 for D (5 bases). Sample: blood, either unsorted or a sorted T cell fraction (not recorded which). This TCR was recovered from a male donor with ankylosing spondylitis. The CDR3 DNA reads TGCGCCAGCAGCCTGGCAGGGTGGGAAACTGAAGCTTTCTTT. It yields the protein CASSLAGWETEAFF.